This T cell receptor beta chain stems from a study of blood T cell repertoires in COVID-19. Study at large: Whether acute or convalescent, the COVID-19 samples came from the United States, Italy and Spain.

CDR3 size: 17 residues. Germline lookup yields CDR1 ENHRY and CDR2 SYGVKD. The ends lost 6 bases at V and 4 bases at J; junction bases unmatched: 6. Under the authors' procedure: Cell counts per sample came from amplifying reference gene primers. The assay was immunoSEQ multiplex PCR, and TCRdb's table has in-frame clones only and misses some. V, J and clone size reflect that table, while D and trimming were determined from the DNA. Counted here are about 240,000 clones, 88% occurring once; the ten biggest clones make up 0.95% to 1%. This chain uses TRBV10-3 with TRBJ2-2, with 15 nucleotides matching TRBD2. The TCR sequence derives from a woman in her 40s who had recovered from COVID-19. Sequenced: peripheral blood. The CDR3, as DNA: TGTGCCATCAGCCGGACTAGCGGGAGGGCCAGCACCGGGGAGCTGTTTTTT. This sequence encodes CAISRTSGRASTGELFF.